This entry lists 27 T cell receptor beta chains sequenced from one sample in a study of blood T cell repertoires in COVID-19. Sequencing was performed with immunoSEQ multiplex PCR; in TCRdb, only in-frame clones are kept and a portion is missing. The sample includes 130,000 or so clones, under 85% seen only once; the top ten take 12%. The specimen sequenced was peripheral blood. The receptors shown here come from a woman aged 60-70 years with acute or convalescent COVID-19.

The chain is built from TRBV29-1 and TRBJ2-3, with TRBD2 identical over 14 bases. V was pared by 4 bases and J by 1 base, with 1 base of the junction left unmatched. This CDR3 has 15 residues. Germline V gene lookup returns CDR1 SQVTM and CDR2 ANQGSEA. The CDR3 region is CSVGGLAGGTDTQYF. CDR3 nucleotide sequence: TGCAGCGTTGGGGGACTAGCGGGGGGCACAGATACGCAGTATTTT.

The chain joins TRBV11-2 to TRBJ1-1; D may be TRBD1 (5 bases). V dropped 2 bases and J dropped 0 bases, with 7 bases sitting between them. This CDR3 is built from 14 residues. Germline-derived CDR1 and CDR2 are SGHAT and FQNNGV. The CDR3: CASSLRQLNTEAFF. In DNA, the CDR3 is TGTGCCAGCAGCTTACGACAGTTGAACACTGAAGCTTTCTTT.

This rearrangement joins TRBV3-1 (or the pseudogene TRBV3-2) to TRBJ1-1; D perhaps matches TRBD1 (5 bases). V lost 4 bases and J lost 0, with 9 bases in between. The CDR3 is 14 residues long. Germline CDR1 LGHDT, CDR2 YNNKEL (reference sequence). The CDR3 DNA reads as TGTGCCAGCAGCCCCCAGGACATGAACACTGAAGCTTTCTTT. Translation gives CASSPQDMNTEAFF.

The J gene is TRBJ2-7, the V gene TRBV2; TRBD1 might be the D (5 bases). Germline assignment: CDR1 SNHLY and CDR2 FYNNEI. The CDR3 is 12 amino acids. Trimming cost V 2 bases and J 4 bases, with 6 bases left between them. DNA of the CDR3: TGTGCCAGCAGTGAACAGGGTTACGAGCAGTACTTC. The encoded protein is CASSEQGYEQYF.

This chain links TRBV24-1 with TRBJ2-4; TRBD1 agrees at 7 bases. Germline V CDR1 and CDR2: KGHDR, SFDVKD. CDR3 length: 14 residues. The V and J ends lost 6 bases and 7 bases, in that order; junction bases with no gene match: 8. This chain's CDR3 is CATSSGTEPNIQYF. The CDR3 DNA reads as TGTGCCACCAGTTCCGGGACAGAACCTAACATTCAGTACTTC.

The rearrangement uses TRBV20-1 and TRBJ2-3; D gene uncertain. This CDR3 is 11 amino acids long. The germline gives CDR1 DFQATT, CDR2 SNEGSKA (reference sequence). The V end was cut by 3 bases, the J end by 2 bases, with 3 bases between. CDR3 coding DNA: TGCAGTGCTAGCCACACAGATACGCAGTATTTT. Residues: CSASHTDTQYF.

J is TRBJ1-2 and V is TRBV24-1; 7 bases are shared with TRBD1. Germline V gene sequence: CDR1 KGHDR, CDR2 SFDVKD. V was pared by 5 bases and J by 0 bases, with 11 bases of the junction left unmatched. The CDR3 runs to 17 residues. CDR3: CATSGPLGTEANYGYTF. The CDR3 DNA follows: TGTGCCACCAGTGGGCCCCTCGGGACAGAGGCTAACTATGGCTACACCTTC.

This clone was picked up a small number of times. The chain combines TRBV24-1 with TRBJ1-5, with a weak D call TRBD1 (6 bases). Germline V CDR1 and CDR2: KGHDR, SFDVKD. The V end was cut by 4 bases, the J end by 0 bases, with 15 bases between. The CDR3 length is 17 residues. The CDR3 region is CATSEGTGWNSNQPQHF. CDR3 nucleotide sequence: TGTGCCACCAGTGAGGGTACAGGGTGGAATAGCAATCAGCCCCAGCATTTT.

J is TRBJ1-1 and V is TRBV4-1; D uncertain. From germline, CDR1 is MGHRA and CDR2 YSYEKL. Trimming cost V 1 base and J 5 bases, with 11 bases left between them. CDR3 length: 14 amino acids. CDR3 coding DNA: TGCGCCAGCAGCCAAGGCCCCAGAGGGACTGAAGCTTTCTTT. Residues: CASSQGPRGTEAFF.

V gene TRBV27 combines with J gene TRBJ1-2; 7 nucleotides match TRBD1. Germline assignment: CDR1 MNHEY and CDR2 SMNVEV (reference sequence). The CDR3 loop spans 14 amino acids. Losses at the gene ends were 6 bases for V and 5 bases for J; bases not matched to a gene: 9. The CDR3 bases are TGTGCCAGCAGGCCACAGGGGTCCAGATATGGCTACACCTTC. It yields the protein CASRPQGSRYGYTF.

The V and J genes are TRBV11-2 and TRBJ2-1; 7 bases match TRBD1. This CDR3 has 13 amino acids. From germline, CDR1 is SGHAT and CDR2 FQNNGV. The J segment lost 16 bases and the V segment lost 2 bases, leaving 11 bases of the junction unmatched. CDR3 region: CASSLTGRDSGFF. CDR3 in DNA: TGTGCCAGCAGCTTAACCGGTAGGGACAGTGGATTCTTC.

The rearrangement links TRBV19 to TRBJ1-4, with 8 bases lining up with TRBD1. V was pared by 3 bases and J by 6 bases, with 3 bases of the junction left unmatched. Germline lookup yields CDR1 LNHDA and CDR2 SQIVND (reference sequence). The CDR3 consists of 14 residues. Here the CDR3 reads CASSMTGEDEKLFF. The CDR3 DNA sequence: TGTGCCAGTAGTATGACAGGGGAGGATGAAAAACTGTTTTTT.

This chain links TRBV5-1 with TRBJ2-2; D call uncertain. V was clipped by 0 bases and J by 2 bases, with 8 bases between them. CDR1 SGHRS and CDR2 YFSETQ come from the germline V gene. This CDR3 is built from 15 residues. The CDR3 sequence: CASSLDITNTGELFF. The DNA of the CDR3 is TGCGCCAGCAGCTTGGACATTACCAACACCGGGGAGCTGTTTTTT.

The chain combines TRBV24-1 with TRBJ2-2; 7 bases line up with TRBD2. CDR1 is KGHDR, CDR2 SFDVKD, per germline. This CDR3 is 12 amino acids long. Trimming cost V 9 bases and J 7 bases; bases outside gene matches: 4. The DNA for the CDR3 is TGTGCCACCGGGAGGGGCGGCGGGGAGCTGTTTTTT. Residues: CATGRGGGELFF.

The chain employs TRBV6-5 and TRBJ1-2, with 7 bases fitting TRBD1. This CDR3 is built from 13 residues. V lost 6 bases, J lost 7 bases, and 8 bases stayed unmatched. Germline V CDR1 and CDR2: MNHEY, SVGAGI. CDR3 residues: CASRLQGVGGYTF. CDR3 nucleotides: TGTGCCAGCAGGCTTCAGGGGGTCGGTGGCTACACCTTC.

This chain uses TRBV12-5 with TRBJ1-1, with D unclear. Germline-derived CDR1 and CDR2 are LGHNT and FRNRAP. The CDR3 is 13 amino acids. The V end lost 6 bases, the J end lost 6 bases, and 14 bases lay between the germline ends. CDR3 sequence reads: CASGSNMAPEAFF. CDR3 in DNA: TGTGCTAGTGGGTCGAATATGGCCCCTGAAGCTTTCTTT. Full variable domain (remainder filled in from reference TRBV12-5 and TRBJ1-1): DARVTQTPRHKVTEMGQEVTMRCQPILGHNTVFWYRQTMMQGLELLAYFRNRAPLDDSGMPKDRFSAEMPDATLATLKIQPSEPRDSAVYFCASGSNMAPEAFFGQGTRLTVV.

The V gene is TRBV27, the J gene TRBJ2-3; 8 nucleotides line up with TRBD2. V shed 4 bases and J 8 bases; nucleotides not matched to a gene: 8. From germline, CDR1 is MNHEY and CDR2 SMNVEV (reference sequence). The CDR3 has 14 amino acids. CDR3 sequence (DNA): TGTGCCAGCAGTTCCGGGACTAGAGGAGGTACGCAGTATTTT. Protein: CASSSGTRGGTQYF.

The J gene is TRBJ1-2, the V gene TRBV5-1, with D uncertain. V dropped 1 base and J dropped 0 bases, with 7 bases sitting between them. The CDR3 has 14 amino acids. The germline gives CDR1 SGHRS, CDR2 YFSETQ. The CDR3 here is CASSLSQSNYGYTF. The CDR3 DNA sequence: TGCGCCAGCAGCTTGTCCCAGTCTAACTATGGCTACACCTTC.

The table lists this clone with a few counts. The genes are TRBV2 and TRBJ2-2; 8 bases match TRBD1. The CDR3 runs to 16 residues. Germline V gene lookup returns CDR1 SNHLY and CDR2 FYNNEI. With V trimmed by 4 bases and J by 0 bases, 4 bases remained unmatched. The CDR3 loop is CASSGQGQANTGELFF. CDR3 coding DNA: TGTGCCAGCAGTGGCCAGGGACAGGCGAACACCGGGGAGCTGTTTTTT.

About this clone itself: Its ends do not fully match the called genes, so a read error is possible. The chain joins TRBV4-1 to TRBJ2-5; D is possibly TRBD1 (6 bases). Germline values: CDR1 MGHRA, CDR2 YSYEKL. The CDR3 totals 14 residues. This CDR3 is CASSQAGTIETQYF. CDR3 nucleotide sequence: TGCGCCAGCAGTCAAGCAGGGACAATAGAGACCCAGTACTTC.

The chain links TRBV19 to TRBJ2-3; TRBD1 matches 10 bases. CDR3 length equals 14 residues. Germline V lookup: CDR1 LNHDA, CDR2 SQIVND (reference sequence). The V segment lost 3 bases and the J segment 5 bases; nucleotides outside the gene matches: 2. CDR3 protein: CASSMGTGVDTQYF. DNA of the CDR3: TGTGCCAGTAGTATGGGGACAGGGGTAGATACGCAGTATTTT.

This sequence joins TRBV3-1 (or the pseudogene TRBV3-2) and TRBJ1-2; no clear D. CDR3 length: 11 residues. V gave up 5 bases and J gave up 8 bases, with 9 bases separating them. Germline V gene sequence: CDR1 LGHDT, CDR2 YNNKEL (reference sequence). The CDR3, as DNA: TGTGCCAGCAGCGGCCCTTCGGGCTACACCTTC. This codes for CASSGPSGYTF.

This clone was detected only once. The chain carries TRBV5-1 and TRBJ1-1, with D possibly being TRBD1 (5 bases). V was cut by 5 bases and J by 1 base, with 9 bases left in between. This CDR3 spans 13 amino acids. The germline gives CDR1 SGHRS, CDR2 YFSETQ. The CDR3 DNA reads as TGCGCCAGCAGTACGCAGGGGAACACTGAAGCTTTCTTT. Residues: CASSTQGNTEAFF.

The J gene is TRBJ1-2, the V gene TRBV2, with D possibly matching TRBD1 (5 bases). Looked up from germline, CDR1 is SNHLY and CDR2 is FYNNEI. The V end lost 4 bases, the J end lost 8 bases, and 5 bases lay between the germline ends. This CDR3 is built from 10 residues. For the CDR3, the DNA is TGTGCCAGCAGTGCAGGGGGCTACACCTTC. Translating gives CASSAGGYTF.

This clone was detected only a few times. This CDR3 reads CASSWGGTDSPLHF. Written as DNA, the CDR3 is TGTGCCAGCAGCTGGGGGGGCACGGATTCACCCCTCCACTTT. This chain links TRBV13 with TRBJ1-6, with a tentative D call TRBD1 (6 bases). This CDR3 has 14 amino acids. Germline V gives CDR1 PRHDT, CDR2 FYEKMQ (reference sequence). Deletions cut 4 bases from V and 8 bases from J, with 12 bases between.

The genes are TRBV27 and TRBJ1-4, with D unclear. Germline-derived CDR1 and CDR2 are MNHEY and SMNVEV (reference sequence). The CDR3 consists of 15 residues. Deletions cut 5 bases from V and 2 bases from J, with 12 bases between. The CDR3 coding sequence is TGTGCCAGCAGTCCCACGAGGGTCACTAATGAAAAACTGTTTTTT. This gives the protein CASSPTRVTNEKLFF.

This clone occurred a few times. The chain is built from TRBV5-5 and TRBJ1-1; D gene uncertain. This CDR3 is 14 amino acids long. Deletions cut 0 bases from V and 1 base from J, with 7 bases between. Germline V gene sequence: CDR1 SGHKS, CDR2 YYEKEE (reference sequence). The CDR3 DNA reads TGTGCCAGCAGCTTGGTGGCGGGGAACACTGAAGCTTTCTTT. Its protein product is CASSLVAGNTEAFF.